The 22 T cell receptor beta chains listed next were all sequenced from one sample in a study of blood T cells in healthy people across ages. The use of a sample-barcoded 5' primer and a J-beta primer mix characterized a second PCR of about 7 to 12 cycles. TCRdb itself ran the 5' RACE reads through MiXCR, one entry per CDR3 protein. This table has approximately 850,000 distinct CDR3 sequences, over 45% appearing once. Source material: blood. The receptors originated from a man aged 25 to 40 in good health.

The rearrangement joins TRBV20-1 to TRBJ2-1, with D possibly matching TRBD2 (7 bases). Deletions cut 5 bases from V and 9 bases from J, with 20 bases between. Germline loops: CDR1 DFQATT, CDR2 SNEGSKA (reference sequence). The CDR3 extends over 14 amino acids. In DNA form, the CDR3 reads TGCAGTGCTGGGTCTGGGGGGGCCCTTGGTGAGCAGTTCTTC. Translated, it gives CSAGSGGALGEQFF.

The chain uses TRBV6-5 and TRBJ2-7; D is ambiguous. V gave up 0 bases and J gave up 4 bases, with 16 bases separating them. CDR3 length: 16 amino acids. From germline, CDR1 is MNHEY and CDR2 SVGAGI. The CDR3 loop is CASSYSGRRPKYEQYF. CDR3 coding DNA: TGTGCCAGCAGTTACTCCGGGCGGCGGCCCAAATACGAGCAGTACTTC.

This clonotype occurred a few times. This sequence joins TRBV20-1 and TRBJ1-5; 7 bases line up with TRBD1. V lost 2 bases to trimming and J lost 7 bases; unmatched junction nucleotides: 8. Per germline, CDR1 DFQATT and CDR2 SNEGSKA (reference sequence). The CDR3 is 14 amino acids. CDR3 DNA sequence: TGCAGTGCTAGACGCACAGGGGAAGGACAGCCCCAGCATTTT. Translating it yields CSARRTGEGQPQHF.

This clonotype came up a few times. The chain joins TRBV10-3 to TRBJ2-1; 9 bases match TRBD2. Per the germline V gene, CDR1 is ENHRY and CDR2 is SYGVKD. J lost 8 bases, V lost 6 bases, and 8 bases had no gene match. CDR3 length: 14 residues. CDR3: CAISPSGVGDEQFF. The CDR3, as DNA: TGTGCCATCAGCCCTAGCGGGGTTGGGGATGAGCAGTTCTTC.

The rearrangement uses TRBV6-2 or TRBV6-3 and TRBJ2-5, with 12 nucleotides matching TRBD1. V was pared by 8 bases and J by 5 bases, with 9 bases of the junction left unmatched. The CDR3 runs 15 residues. Germline CDR1 MNHEY, CDR2 SVGEGT. CDR3 nucleotide sequence: TGTGCCAGCGCCTCCGGGACAGGGGGCAGGGAGACCCAGTACTTC. Its protein is CASASGTGGRETQYF.

The J gene is TRBJ2-3, the V gene TRBV27; D call uncertain. This CDR3 has 13 amino acids. The V end lost 5 bases, the J end lost 2 bases, and 8 bases lay between the germline ends. Germline CDR1 and CDR2: MNHEY and SMNVEV (reference sequence). The CDR3 spells CASSVRVTDTQYF. The DNA for the CDR3 is TGTGCCAGCAGTGTGAGAGTCACAGATACGCAGTATTTT.

The V call is TRBV9, the J call TRBJ2-4; perhaps TRBD2 as D (6 bases). The V gene lost 5 bases and the J gene lost 2 bases, with 23 bases spanning the gap. Germline CDR1 and CDR2: SGDLS and YYNGEE. The CDR3 is made up of 18 amino acids. Here the CDR3 reads CASSRDGRGLSSKNIQYF. The CDR3 bases are TGTGCCAGCAGTAGAGACGGGAGAGGGTTATCGTCCAAAAACATTCAGTACTTC.

The chain carries TRBV20-1 and TRBJ2-1; D is uncertain. The CDR3 has 11 amino acids. V was shortened by 3 bases and J by 9 bases, with 9 bases between the two germline ends. Germline V gene sequence: CDR1 DFQATT, CDR2 SNEGSKA (reference sequence). The CDR3: CSASPEIEQFF. CDR3 nucleotide sequence: TGCAGTGCTAGTCCGGAAATTGAGCAGTTCTTC.

The chain uses TRBV20-1 and TRBJ1-5, with a possible D match to TRBD1 (5 bases). CDR3 length equals 10 residues. Germline CDR1 is DFQATT and CDR2 is SNEGSKA (reference sequence). In DNA, the CDR3 is TGCAGGGGGGACGAGCAGCCCCAGCATTTT. As protein: CRGDEQPQHF.

The chain carries TRBV28 and TRBJ2-3; 7 nucleotides line up with TRBD2. Germline V gene lookup returns CDR1 MDHEN and CDR2 SYDVKM. The CDR3 loop spans 13 amino acids. With 7 bases clipped from V and 4 bases from J, the junction kept 5 bases outside the gene matches. The CDR3 here is CASMGGSPDTQYF. The CDR3 coding sequence is TGTGCCAGCATGGGGGGGTCGCCAGATACGCAGTATTTT.

The genes are TRBV3-1 and TRBJ2-7, with a tentative D call TRBD1 (5 bases). The V gene lost 4 bases and the J gene lost 0 bases, with 10 bases spanning the gap. In germline, CDR1 is LGHDT, CDR2 YNNKEL (reference sequence). The CDR3 has 14 residues. The DNA of the CDR3 is TGTGCCAGCAGCCGAGGACAAACCTCCTACGAGCAGTACTTC. As protein: CASSRGQTSYEQYF.

The CDR3: CASSYGTGATYGYTF. The CDR3 DNA is TGTGCCAGCAGTTACGGGACAGGGGCGACCTATGGCTACACCTTC. The rearrangement links TRBV28 to TRBJ1-2; 10 bases match TRBD1. Germline lookup yields CDR1 MDHEN and CDR2 SYDVKM. The CDR3 totals 15 residues. The trim removed 4 bases at V and 4 bases at J, leaving 6 bases unmatched.

The J gene is TRBJ2-2, the V gene TRBV12-3 or TRBV12-4, with TRBD2 matching 9 bases. Trimming removed 9 bases from V and 4 bases from J; junction bases left unmatched: 9. This CDR3 region has 15 residues. The CDR3 nucleotides read TGTGCCAGTGGTATAGCGGGGGTGATCACCGGGGAGCTGTTTTTT. Translation: CASGIAGVITGELFF.

This clonotype appeared a few times. J is TRBJ2-5 and V is TRBV29-1; TRBD2 matches at 8 bases. In germline, CDR1 is SQVTM, CDR2 ANQGSEA. The CDR3 is 13 amino acids. J was trimmed by 0 bases and V by 7 bases; bases with no gene match: 4. CDR3 in DNA: TGCAGCGCCCGGGAGGGCTACCAAGAGACCCAGTACTTC. Protein: CSAREGYQETQYF.

With regard to this clonotype: Just one base apart from a much larger clone, this may be a read error. V is TRBV20-1 and J is TRBJ2-1; D might be TRBD2 (7 bases). The J call may be incorrect, as the DNA end agrees better with TRBJ2-7. Germline CDR1 is DFQATT and CDR2 is SNEGSKA (reference sequence). The CDR3 runs 15 residues. The CDR3 sequence is CSANQAGHSYNEQYF. The CDR3 bases are TGCAGTGCTAACCAAGCGGGACACTCCTACAATGAGCAGTACTTC.

The V gene is TRBV6-2 or TRBV6-3, the J gene TRBJ2-5, with TRBD2 matching 8 bases. The closer fit of TRBJ2-7 to the DNA end suggests the J call may be wrong. CDR3 length equals 17 residues. Germline V lookup: CDR1 MNHEY, CDR2 SVGEGT. The CDR3 nucleotides read TGTGCCAGCAGTTACGTCGTCGGGAGGGACTGGCACTACGAGCAGTACTTC. Translating it yields CASSYVVGRDWHYEQYF.

This clonotype turned up a few times. The chain combines TRBV20-1 with TRBJ2-7; TRBD2 is a possible D gene (5 bases). V lost 8 bases and J lost 5, with 19 bases in between. The CDR3 extends over 13 amino acids. Germline V CDR1 and CDR2: DFQATT, SNEGSKA (reference sequence). This CDR3 reads CSIDGLATHEQYF. For the CDR3, the DNA is TGCAGTATCGACGGGCTAGCAACCCACGAGCAGTACTTC.

This sequence joins TRBV20-1 and TRBJ1-5, with a weak D call TRBD1 (5 bases). The CDR3 is made up of 13 amino acids. CDR1 is DFQATT, CDR2 SNEGSKA, per germline (reference sequence). The ends were cut back, 5 bases at V and 3 bases at J, with 11 bases in the middle. The CDR3 sequence: CSAPLGDNQPQHF. CDR3 nucleotide sequence: TGCAGTGCTCCCCTAGGGGACAATCAGCCCCAGCATTTT.

The chain combines TRBV25-1 with TRBJ2-1; weak D call: TRBD1 (5 bases). The CDR3 length is 17 residues. Germline V gene sequence: CDR1 MGHDK, CDR2 SYGVNS. V shed 4 bases and J shed 3 bases, with 19 bases lying between them. In DNA, the CDR3 is TGTGCCAGCAGTGGGCCACCCTCTGGTCAGGGCTACAATGAGCAGTTCTTC. Residues: CASSGPPSGQGYNEQFF.

A remark on this clonotype: One end of the junction varies from germline; a read error may be responsible. The rearrangement links TRBV6-5 to TRBJ1-5; possibly TRBD1 for D (6 bases). Germline V gives CDR1 MNHEY, CDR2 SVGAGI. This CDR3 is built from 15 residues. As DNA, the CDR3 is TGTGCCAGCAGTGACTCGAGGGGGGCTGGTCAGCCCCAGCATTTT. This encodes CASSDSRGAGQPQHF.

V is TRBV12-5 and J is TRBJ2-3; no clear D gene. This CDR3 is built from 14 residues. In germline, CDR1 is LGHNT, CDR2 FRNRAP. Between the trimmed V and J ends, which lost 1 base and 2 bases, there was a span of 7 bases. CDR3 protein: CASGLDIYTDTQYF. As DNA, the CDR3 is TGTGCTAGTGGTTTGGACATCTACACAGATACGCAGTATTTT.

The sample holds a few counts of this clonotype. The gene calls are TRBV29-1 and TRBJ2-1; no firm D call. The V end lost 4 bases, the J end lost 0 bases, and 7 bases lay between the germline ends. Germline V gene lookup returns CDR1 SQVTM and CDR2 ANQGSEA. The CDR3 is 13 residues long. For the CDR3, the DNA is TGCAGCGTTGCTGGCCTCTCCTACAATGAGCAGTTCTTC. This gives the protein CSVAGLSYNEQFF.